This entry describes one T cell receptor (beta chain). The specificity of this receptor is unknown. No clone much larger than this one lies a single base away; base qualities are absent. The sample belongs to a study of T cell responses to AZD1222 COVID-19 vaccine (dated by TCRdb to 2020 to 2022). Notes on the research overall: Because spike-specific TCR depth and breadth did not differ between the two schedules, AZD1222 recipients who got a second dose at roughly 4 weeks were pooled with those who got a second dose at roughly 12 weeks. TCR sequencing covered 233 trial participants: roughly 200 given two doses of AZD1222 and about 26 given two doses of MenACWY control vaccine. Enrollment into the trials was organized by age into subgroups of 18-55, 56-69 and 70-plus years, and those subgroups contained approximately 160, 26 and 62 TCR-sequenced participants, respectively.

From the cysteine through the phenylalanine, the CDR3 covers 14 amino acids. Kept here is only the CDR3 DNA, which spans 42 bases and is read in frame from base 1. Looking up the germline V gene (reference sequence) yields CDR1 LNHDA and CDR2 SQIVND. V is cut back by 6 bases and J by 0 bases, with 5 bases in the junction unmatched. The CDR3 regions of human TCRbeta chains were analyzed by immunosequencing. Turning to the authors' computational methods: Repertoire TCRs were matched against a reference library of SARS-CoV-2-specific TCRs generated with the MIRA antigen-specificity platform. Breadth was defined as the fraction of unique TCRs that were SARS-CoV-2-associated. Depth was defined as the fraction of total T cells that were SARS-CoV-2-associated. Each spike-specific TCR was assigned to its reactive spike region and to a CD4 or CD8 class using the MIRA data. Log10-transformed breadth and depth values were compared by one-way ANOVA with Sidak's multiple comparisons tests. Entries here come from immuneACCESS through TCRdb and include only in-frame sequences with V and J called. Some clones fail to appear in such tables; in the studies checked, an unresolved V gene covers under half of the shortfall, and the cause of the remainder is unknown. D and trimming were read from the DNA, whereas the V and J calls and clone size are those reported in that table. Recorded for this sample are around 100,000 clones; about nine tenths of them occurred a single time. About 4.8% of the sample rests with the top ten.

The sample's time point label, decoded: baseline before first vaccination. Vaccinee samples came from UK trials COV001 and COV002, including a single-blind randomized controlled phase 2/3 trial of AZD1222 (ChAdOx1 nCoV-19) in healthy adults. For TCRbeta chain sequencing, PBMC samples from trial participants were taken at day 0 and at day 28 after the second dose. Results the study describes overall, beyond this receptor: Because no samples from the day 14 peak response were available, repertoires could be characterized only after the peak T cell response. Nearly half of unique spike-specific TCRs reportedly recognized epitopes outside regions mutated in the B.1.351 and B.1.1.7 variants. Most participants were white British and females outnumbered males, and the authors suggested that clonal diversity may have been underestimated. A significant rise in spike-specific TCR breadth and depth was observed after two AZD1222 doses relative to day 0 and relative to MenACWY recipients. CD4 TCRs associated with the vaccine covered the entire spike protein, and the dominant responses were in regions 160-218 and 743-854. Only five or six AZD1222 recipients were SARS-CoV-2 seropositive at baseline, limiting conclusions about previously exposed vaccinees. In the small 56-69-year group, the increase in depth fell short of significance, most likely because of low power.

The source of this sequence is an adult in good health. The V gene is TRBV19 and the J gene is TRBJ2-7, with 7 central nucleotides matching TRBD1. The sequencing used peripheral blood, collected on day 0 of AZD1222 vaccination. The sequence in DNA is TGTGCCAGTAGCCTAGACAGGGCCTCCTACGAGCAGTACTTC. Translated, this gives CASSLDRASYEQYF.